The 2 T cell receptor beta chains below were found in one sample sequenced in a study of blood T cell repertoires in COVID-19 (dated by TCRdb to the early 2020s). The protocol used for the library was the immunoSEQ multiplex PCR assay. TCRdb holds this immuneACCESS table with in-frame rearrangements only. Some clones are missing; in checked studies, unresolved V genes explain under half, and the rest has no known cause. A total of under 250,000 clones appear in this sample, roughly nine tenths of them only once. The top ten clones comprise 3.5% to 4.5% of the sample. The sequencing sample was made of PBMCs or T cells enriched from blood (not recorded which). The receptors come from a woman in her twenties or thirties with acute COVID-19.

The rearrangement uses TRBV11-2 and TRBJ2-1, with 11 bases that match TRBD2. V lost 3 bases, J lost 9 bases, and 7 bases stayed unmatched. Germline V gene sequence: CDR1 SGHAT, CDR2 FQNNGV. The CDR3 consists of 15 residues. This CDR3 reads CASSFSGGAYGEQFF. CDR3 DNA sequence: TGTGCCAGCAGCTTTAGCGGGGGGGCGTATGGTGAGCAGTTCTTC.

The chain uses TRBV2 and TRBJ1-6; no clear D. CDR3 length: 15 residues. CDR1 and CDR2 (germline): SNHLY, FYNNEI. The V end was cut by 4 bases, the J end by 9 bases, with 16 bases between. CDR3 coding DNA: TGTGCCAGCAGTGTTAGCCAGACCGGGAGTTCACCCCTCCACTTT. Translation gives CASSVSQTGSSPLHF. The full variable domain, its missing parts supplied by reference TRBV2 and TRBJ1-6, is EPEVTQTPSHQVTQMGQEVILRCVPISNHLYFYWYRQILGQKVEFLVSFYNNEISEKSEIFDDQFSVERPDGSNFTLKIRSTKLEDSAMYFCASSVSQTGSSPLHFGNGTRLTVT.